This section outlines one TCR beta chain sequence together with its context. Its antigen is as yet unknown. This sample stems from a study of beta chain features in type 1 diabetes. General study points: Shorter TCRB CDR3s, moderately but significantly so, were found in Type 1 diabetes patients in all four CD4+ subsets. The naive, central memory and Treg TCRB repertoires looked more alike in patients than they did in healthy donors.

The length of the CDR3 is 17 residues. V was clipped by 0 bases and J by 2 bases, with 15 bases between them. Germline V lookup: CDR1 SGHVS, CDR2 FQNEAQ. As every portion of the isolated RNA was reverse transcribed, the sequencing read expressed TCRB transcripts. Assay: immunoSEQ multiplex PCR; the TCRdb copy retains only in-frame clones and omits some. Among about 150,000 clones listed, 10% were seen once. Every donor had blood drawn once into heparin, around 120 mL on average. The sample consisted of naive CD4+ T cells from blood. The TCR comes from a man aged 18 to 29 in good health. The chain links TRBV7-8 to TRBJ2-3; D call uncertain. CDR3 amino acids: CASSLALLSRLTDTQYF. DNA of the CDR3: TGTGCCAGCAGCTTAGCTCTCCTGTCCAGGCTCACAGATACGCAGTATTTT.